These 4 T cell receptor beta chains came from one sample sequenced in a study of T cell responses to AZD1222 COVID-19 vaccine. Sequencing used immunoSEQ multiplex PCR; TCRdb keeps in-frame clones, though not all of them. Here the sample spans about 94,000 clones, about 88% being singletons. The specimen comprised peripheral blood, sampled on day 0 of AZD1222 vaccination. Receptors were obtained from an adult in good health.

The chain links TRBV30 to TRBJ2-7; the D is unclear. Germline V gives CDR1 GTSNPN, CDR2 SVGIG (reference sequence). Trimming shortened V by 1 base and J by 6 bases, and 10 bases separated the two germline ends. This CDR3 has 12 residues. This CDR3 reads CAWSDSQSEQYF. The CDR3 DNA sequence: TGTGCCTGGAGTGATAGTCAAAGCGAGCAGTACTTC.

The gene calls are TRBV5-1 and TRBJ1-4; unclear D gene. The CDR3 sequence is 18 residues long. Germline lookup yields CDR1 SGHRS and CDR2 YFSETQ. V lost 0 bases and J 0 bases, leaving 15 bases between the germline ends. The CDR3 DNA reads as TGCGCCAGCAGCTTGGGCTACGGACGGTCGCCAACTAATGAAAAACTGTTTTTT. It specifies CASSLGYGRSPTNEKLFF.

This clone was seen more than once but under ten times. The gene calls are TRBV15 and TRBJ1-1, with D perhaps matching TRBD1 (6 bases). CDR3 length: 18 amino acids. Trimming removed 3 bases at V and 1 base at J, with 21 bases between. Germline assignment: CDR1 LNHNV and CDR2 YYDKDF (reference sequence). The CDR3 nucleotides read TGTGCCACCAGCAGGGGGGACGGGACACGGATACGGAACACTGAAGCTTTCTTT. Its translation: CATSRGDGTRIRNTEAFF.

This chain links TRBV3-1 (or the pseudogene TRBV3-2) with TRBJ1-5; no clear D gene. Germline-derived CDR1 and CDR2 are LGHDT and YNNKEL (reference sequence). V shed 0 bases and J shed 3 bases, with 6 bases lying between them. This CDR3 spans 14 amino acids. The CDR3 sequence: CASSQDLTNQPQHF. The CDR3 DNA follows: TGTGCCAGCAGCCAAGATCTTACCAATCAGCCCCAGCATTTT.